One and the same sample provided the 9 T cell receptor beta chains below, sequenced in a study of T cell responses to AZD1222 COVID-19 vaccine. The protocol was immunoSEQ multiplex PCR, while the TCRdb copy is restricted to in-frame clones and leaves out a portion. Of about 140,000 clones in the sample, about 92% were seen once. The input for sequencing was peripheral blood, taken on day 0 of MenACWY control vaccination. The source is an adult in good health.

The CDR3 nucleotides read TGTGCCAGTAGCCCCCGAGGGGCGAACTATGGCTACACCTTC. Translation gives CASSPRGANYGYTF. The rearrangement uses TRBV19 and TRBJ1-2, with TRBD1 as a possible D gene (5 bases). The CDR3 extends over 14 amino acids. Germline CDR1 reads LNHDA; CDR2 reads SQIVND (reference sequence). V was shortened by 6 bases and J by 2 bases, with 13 bases between the two germline ends.

With respect to this clone: The sample contains more than one DNA sequence encoding this CDR3. The rearrangement links TRBV11-3 to TRBJ1-1; D not certain. Per germline, CDR1 SGHNT and CDR2 YENEEA. The length of the CDR3 is 13 residues. Trimming stripped 1 base from V and 5 bases from J, with 8 bases between. In DNA, the CDR3 is TGTGCCAGCAGCTTAGTACCGGGGACTGAAGCTTTCTTT. Its translation is CASSLVPGTEAFF.

The V and J genes are TRBV5-4 and TRBJ1-3; D remains ambiguous. Germline V gene lookup returns CDR1 SGHNT and CDR2 YYREEE (reference sequence). V was pared by 4 bases and J by 4 bases, with 3 bases between. The CDR3 contains 11 residues. The CDR3 here is CASSGGNTIYF. Here the CDR3 DNA reads TGTGCCAGCAGCGGCGGAAACACCATATATTTT.

For the CDR3, the DNA is TGCGCCAGCAGCTTTGACAGGGGTAATGAAAAACTGTTTTTT. As protein: CASSFDRGNEKLFF. This chain uses TRBV5-1 with TRBJ1-4; 8 bases match TRBD1. After removal of 2 bases from V and 4 bases from J, the junction contained 1 base not matched to a gene. This CDR3 is built from 14 residues. Germline V gives CDR1 SGHRS, CDR2 YFSETQ.

The genes are TRBV7-2 and TRBJ2-7; D remains unclear. This CDR3 is 14 amino acids long. Germline V gene sequence: CDR1 SGHTA, CDR2 FQGNSA. Trimming stripped 5 bases from V and 0 bases from J, with 11 bases between. For the CDR3, the DNA is TGTGCCAGCAGCCTCGATATTTTCTCCTACGAGCAGTACTTC. As protein: CASSLDIFSYEQYF.

A single count supports this clone. The V call is TRBV19, the J call TRBJ2-7; D might be TRBD1 (6 bases). CDR3 size: 12 residues. Germline values: CDR1 LNHDA, CDR2 SQIVND (reference sequence). Trimming cost V 3 bases and J 6 bases, with 9 bases left between them. CDR3: CASSIRGGEQYF. The CDR3 coding sequence is TGTGCCAGTAGTATTCGAGGGGGCGAGCAGTACTTC.

This chain connects TRBV7-3 to TRBJ1-1, with 11 bases that match TRBD1. With 2 bases clipped from V and 8 bases from J, the junction kept 4 bases outside the gene matches. Germline loops: CDR1 SGHTA, CDR2 FQGTGA. The CDR3 runs to 14 residues. The CDR3 coding sequence is TGTGCCAGCAGCTTATCGGGACAGGGGGGAGAAGCTTTCTTT. This encodes CASSLSGQGGEAFF.

This clone was picked up one time. V gene TRBV13 combines with J gene TRBJ2-1, with 10 bases lining up with TRBD1. V shed 3 bases and J 7 bases; nucleotides not matched to a gene: 0. CDR3 length: 13 residues. The germline V gene has CDR1 PRHDT and CDR2 FYEKMQ (reference sequence). The CDR3 reads CASSLGQGNEQFF. CDR3 DNA sequence: TGTGCCAGCAGCTTGGGACAGGGGAATGAGCAGTTCTTC.

V and J are TRBV6-1 and TRBJ1-1; D is perhaps TRBD1 (6 bases). CDR1 MNHNS and CDR2 SASEGT come from the germline V gene. Trimming took 2 bases from V and 4 from J, leaving 11 bases between them. The CDR3 is 14 residues long. The CDR3 DNA reads TGTGCCAGCAGTGAAACAGGGTTTGGCACTGAAGCTTTCTTT. This codes for CASSETGFGTEAFF.